The present T cell receptor (beta chain) was sequenced within a study of shared clonotypes between healthy human individuals. The table lists this clone with a count of one. Measured with immunoSEQ multiplex PCR; TCRdb has only the in-frame clones, and not every one. The table lists about 1.1 million clones, 77% of them singletons, with 0.89% in the top ten. Sequenced material: memory CD4+ T cells from PBMCs. Documented subset: CD45RA-negative fraction. This TCR was sampled from a man aged 18 to 30 in good health. Some clones in this sample may be carry-over from other donors' samples.

The CDR3 bases are TGTGCCAGCAGCTCAAGACAGGGGGGAGTAGCTTTCTTT. Residues: CASSSRQGGVAFF. The genes are TRBV7-3 and TRBJ1-1; 9 nucleotides line up with TRBD1. The V segment lost 4 bases and the J segment 10 bases; nucleotides outside the gene matches: 7. The CDR3 has 13 residues. Germline values: CDR1 SGHTA, CDR2 FQGTGA.